This T cell receptor beta chain emerged from a study of radiation and T cells in renal cell carcinoma. Study information: Nephrectomy followed 15 Gy stereotactic body radiation by 4 weeks.

This clone was detected a few times. Germline CDR1 is SGDLS and CDR2 is YYNGEE. Trimming took 0 bases from V and 5 from J; bases not matched to a gene: 8. This CDR3 region has 16 residues. The data were produced by immunoSEQ multiplex PCR, yet TCRdb's version contains in-frame clones alone and is incomplete. The repertoire consists of some 72,000 clones, with about 80% occurring once and the leading ten covering about 6%. Time point here: blood 2 weeks post-SBRT. Stated treatment: 15 Gy SBRT to primary tumor, nephrectomy 4 weeks later. Radiation-treated patients gave blood at baseline, week 2 and week 4. This renal cell carcinoma was of the clear cell type.

The sequence derives from a man aged 55 to 69 with renal cell carcinoma. The sequencing used blood, collected from a patient whose treatment included radiotherapy and nephrectomy. The chain combines TRBV9 with TRBJ2-7, with TRBD2 identical over 10 bases. CDR3 sequence (DNA): TGTGCCAGCAGCGTAGTGCCTAGCGGGAGTCTCGACGAGCAGTACTTC. Translating gives CASSVVPSGSLDEQYF.